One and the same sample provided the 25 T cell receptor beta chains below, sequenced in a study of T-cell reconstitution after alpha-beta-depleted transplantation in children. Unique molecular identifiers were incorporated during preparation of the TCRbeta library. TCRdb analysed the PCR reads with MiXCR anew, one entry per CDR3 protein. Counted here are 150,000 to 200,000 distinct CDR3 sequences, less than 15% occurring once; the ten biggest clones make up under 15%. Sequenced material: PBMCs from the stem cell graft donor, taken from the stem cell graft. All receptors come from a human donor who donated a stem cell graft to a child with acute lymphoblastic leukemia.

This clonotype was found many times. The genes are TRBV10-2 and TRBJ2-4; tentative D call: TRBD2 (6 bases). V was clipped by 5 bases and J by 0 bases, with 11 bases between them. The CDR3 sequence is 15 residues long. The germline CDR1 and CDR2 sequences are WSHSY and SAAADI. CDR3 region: CASSRESRAKNIQYF. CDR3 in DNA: TGCGCCAGCAGTCGGGAGTCGAGAGCCAAAAACATTCAGTACTTC.

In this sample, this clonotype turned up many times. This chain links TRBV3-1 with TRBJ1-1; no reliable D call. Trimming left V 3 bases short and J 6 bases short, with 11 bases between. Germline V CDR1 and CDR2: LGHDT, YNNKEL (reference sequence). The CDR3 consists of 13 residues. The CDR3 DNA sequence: TGTGCCAGCAGCCAGGGAAATCAGGCTGAAGCTTTCTTT. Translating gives CASSQGNQAEAFF.

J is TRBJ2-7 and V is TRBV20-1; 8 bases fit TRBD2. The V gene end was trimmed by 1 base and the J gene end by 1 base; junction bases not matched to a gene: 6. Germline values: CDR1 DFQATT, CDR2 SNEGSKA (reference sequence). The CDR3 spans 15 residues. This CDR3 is CSARGAGGGSYEQYF. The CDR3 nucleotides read TGCAGTGCTAGAGGGGCCGGCGGGGGGTCCTACGAGCAGTACTTC.

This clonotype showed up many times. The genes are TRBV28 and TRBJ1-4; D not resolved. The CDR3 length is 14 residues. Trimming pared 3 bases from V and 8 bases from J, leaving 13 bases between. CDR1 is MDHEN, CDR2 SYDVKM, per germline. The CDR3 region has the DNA TGTGCCAGCAGTTTGACGGCCATAGGGGAAAAACTGTTTTTT. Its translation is CASSLTAIGEKLFF.

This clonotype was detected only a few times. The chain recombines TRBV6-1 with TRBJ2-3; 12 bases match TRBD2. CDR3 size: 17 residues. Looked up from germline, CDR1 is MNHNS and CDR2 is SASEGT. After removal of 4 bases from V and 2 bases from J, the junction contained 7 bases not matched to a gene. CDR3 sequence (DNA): TGTGCCAGCAGTGCACTAGCGGGAGGCCCGGACACAGATACGCAGTATTTT. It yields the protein CASSALAGGPDTDTQYF.

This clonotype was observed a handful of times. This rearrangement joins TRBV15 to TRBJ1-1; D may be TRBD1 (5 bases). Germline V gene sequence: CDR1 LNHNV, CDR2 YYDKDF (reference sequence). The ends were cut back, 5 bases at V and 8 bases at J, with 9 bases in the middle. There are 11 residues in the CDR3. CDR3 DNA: TGTGCCACCAGCCGGGACTTAGAAGCTTTCTTT. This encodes CATSRDLEAFF.

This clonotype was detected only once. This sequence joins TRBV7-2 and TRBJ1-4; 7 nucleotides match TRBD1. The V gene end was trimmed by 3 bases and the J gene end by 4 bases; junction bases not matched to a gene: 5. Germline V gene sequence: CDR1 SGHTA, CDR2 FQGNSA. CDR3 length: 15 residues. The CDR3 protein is CASSFNRGHNEKLFF. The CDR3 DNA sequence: TGTGCCAGCAGCTTCAACAGGGGTCATAATGAAAAACTGTTTTTT.

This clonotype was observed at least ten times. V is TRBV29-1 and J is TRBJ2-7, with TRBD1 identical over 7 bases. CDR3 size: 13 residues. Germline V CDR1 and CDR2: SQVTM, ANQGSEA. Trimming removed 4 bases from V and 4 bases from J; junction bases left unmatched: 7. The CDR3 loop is CSVALGRGYEQYF. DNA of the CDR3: TGCAGCGTTGCTCTGGGCAGGGGGTACGAGCAGTACTTC.

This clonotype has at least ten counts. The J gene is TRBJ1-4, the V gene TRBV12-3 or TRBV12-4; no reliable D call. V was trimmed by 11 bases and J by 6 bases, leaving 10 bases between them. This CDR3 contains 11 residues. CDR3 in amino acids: CACGWDEKLFF. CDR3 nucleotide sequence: TGTGCCTGTGGATGGGATGAAAAACTGTTTTTT.

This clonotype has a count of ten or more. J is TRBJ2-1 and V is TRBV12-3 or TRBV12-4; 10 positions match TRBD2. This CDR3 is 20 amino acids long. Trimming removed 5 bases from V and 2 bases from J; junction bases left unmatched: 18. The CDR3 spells CASSPAQGTSEMFPYNEQFF. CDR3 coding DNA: TGTGCCAGCAGTCCCGCCCAAGGGACTAGCGAGATGTTCCCCTACAATGAGCAGTTCTTC.

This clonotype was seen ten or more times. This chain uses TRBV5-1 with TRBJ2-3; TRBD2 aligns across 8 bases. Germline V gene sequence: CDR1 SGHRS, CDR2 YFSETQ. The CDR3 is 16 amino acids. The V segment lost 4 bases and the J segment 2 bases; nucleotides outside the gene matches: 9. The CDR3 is CASSVGRGGLTDTQYF. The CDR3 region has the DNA TGCGCCAGCAGCGTTGGACGGGGGGGTCTCACAGATACGCAGTATTTT.

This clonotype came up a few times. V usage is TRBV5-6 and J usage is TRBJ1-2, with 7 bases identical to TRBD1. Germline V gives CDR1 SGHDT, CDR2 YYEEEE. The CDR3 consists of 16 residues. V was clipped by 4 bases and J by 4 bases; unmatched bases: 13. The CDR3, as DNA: TGTGCCAGCAGCCGAAATCTTTTACAGGGGATCTATGGCTACACCTTC. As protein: CASSRNLLQGIYGYTF. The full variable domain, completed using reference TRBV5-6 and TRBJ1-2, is DAGVTQSPTHLIKTRGQQVTLRCSPKSGHDTVSWYQQALGQGPQFIFQYYEEEERQRGNFPDRFSGHQFPNYSSELNVNALLLGDSALYLCASSRNLLQGIYGYTFGSGTRLTVV.

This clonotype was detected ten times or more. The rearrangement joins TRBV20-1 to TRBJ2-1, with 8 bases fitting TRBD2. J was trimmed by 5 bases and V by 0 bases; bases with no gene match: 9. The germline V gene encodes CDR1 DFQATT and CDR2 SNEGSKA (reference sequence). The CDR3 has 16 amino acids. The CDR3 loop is CSARDRDGRANNEQFF. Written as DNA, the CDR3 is TGCAGTGCTAGAGACAGGGACGGGAGGGCTAACAATGAGCAGTTCTTC.

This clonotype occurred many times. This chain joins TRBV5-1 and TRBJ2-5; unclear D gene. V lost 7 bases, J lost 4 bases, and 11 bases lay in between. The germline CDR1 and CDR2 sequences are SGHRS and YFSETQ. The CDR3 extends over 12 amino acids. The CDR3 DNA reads TGCGCCAGCGGGCAGACCGGAGAGACCCAGTACTTC. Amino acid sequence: CASGQTGETQYF.

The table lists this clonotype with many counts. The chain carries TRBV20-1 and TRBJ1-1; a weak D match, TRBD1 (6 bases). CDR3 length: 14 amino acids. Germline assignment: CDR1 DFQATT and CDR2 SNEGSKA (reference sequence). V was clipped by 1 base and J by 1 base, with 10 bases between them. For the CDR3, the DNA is TGCAGTGCTAGAGGTTTACAGGGGAACACTGAAGCTTTCTTT. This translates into CSARGLQGNTEAFF.

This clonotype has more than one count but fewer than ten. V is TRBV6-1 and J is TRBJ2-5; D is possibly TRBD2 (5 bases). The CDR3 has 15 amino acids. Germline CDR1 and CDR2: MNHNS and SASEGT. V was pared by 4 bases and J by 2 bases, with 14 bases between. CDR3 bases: TGTGCCAGCAGTGCAGCCGGAGCGGTACAAGAGACCCAGTACTTC. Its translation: CASSAAGAVQETQYF.

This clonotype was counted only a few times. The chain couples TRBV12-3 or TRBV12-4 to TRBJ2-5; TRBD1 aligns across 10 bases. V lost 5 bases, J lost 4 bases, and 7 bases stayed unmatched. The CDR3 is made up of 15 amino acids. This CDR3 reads CASSPDRGLTETQYF. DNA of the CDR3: TGTGCCAGCAGTCCCGACAGGGGGCTTACAGAGACCCAGTACTTC.

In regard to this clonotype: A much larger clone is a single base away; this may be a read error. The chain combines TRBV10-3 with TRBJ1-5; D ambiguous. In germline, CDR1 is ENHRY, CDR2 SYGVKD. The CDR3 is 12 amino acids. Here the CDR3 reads CASADSNEPQHF. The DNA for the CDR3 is TGTGCCAGCGCCGATAGCAATGAGCCCCAGCATTTT.

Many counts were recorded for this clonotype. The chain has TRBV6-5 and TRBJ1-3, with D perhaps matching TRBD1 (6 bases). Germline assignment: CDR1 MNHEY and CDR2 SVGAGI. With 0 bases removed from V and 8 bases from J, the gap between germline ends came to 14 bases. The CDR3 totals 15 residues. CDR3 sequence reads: CASSYSWGRLDTIYF. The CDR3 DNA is TGTGCCAGCAGTTACTCGTGGGGGCGCCTAGACACCATATATTTT.

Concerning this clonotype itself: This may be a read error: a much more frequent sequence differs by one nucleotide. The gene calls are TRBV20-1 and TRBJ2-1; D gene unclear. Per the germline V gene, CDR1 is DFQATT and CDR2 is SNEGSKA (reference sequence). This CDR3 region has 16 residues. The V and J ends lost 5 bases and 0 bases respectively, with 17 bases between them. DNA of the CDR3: TGCAGTGCTGGTGATATGGTGCTCAGCTCCTACAATGAGCAGTTCTTC. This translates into CSAGDMVLSSYNEQFF.

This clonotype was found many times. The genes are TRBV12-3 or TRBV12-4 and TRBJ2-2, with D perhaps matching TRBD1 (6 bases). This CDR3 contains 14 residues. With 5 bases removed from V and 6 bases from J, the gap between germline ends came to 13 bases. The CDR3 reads CASSDRRGAGELFF. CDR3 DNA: TGTGCCAGCAGTGACAGGCGCGGTGCCGGGGAGCTGTTTTTT.

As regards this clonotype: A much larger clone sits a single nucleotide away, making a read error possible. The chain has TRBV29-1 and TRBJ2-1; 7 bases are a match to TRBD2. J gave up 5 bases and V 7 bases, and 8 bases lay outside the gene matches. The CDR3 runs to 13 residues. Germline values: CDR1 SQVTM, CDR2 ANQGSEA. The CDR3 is CSEGSSGNNEQFF. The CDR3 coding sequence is TGCAGCGAAGGGTCTAGCGGTAACAATGAGCAGTTCTTC.

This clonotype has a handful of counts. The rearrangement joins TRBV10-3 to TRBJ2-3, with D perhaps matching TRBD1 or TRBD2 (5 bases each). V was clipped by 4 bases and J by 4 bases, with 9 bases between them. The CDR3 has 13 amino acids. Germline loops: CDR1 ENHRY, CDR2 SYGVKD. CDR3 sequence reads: CAISARDPDTQYF. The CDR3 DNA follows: TGTGCCATCAGTGCCCGGGACCCAGATACGCAGTATTTT.

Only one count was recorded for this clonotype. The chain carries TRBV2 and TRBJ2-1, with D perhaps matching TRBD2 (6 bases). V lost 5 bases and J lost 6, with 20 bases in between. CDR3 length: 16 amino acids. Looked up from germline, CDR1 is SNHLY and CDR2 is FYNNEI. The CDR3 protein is CASSLPLGLERNEQFF. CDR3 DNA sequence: TGTGCCAGCAGTCTCCCGTTGGGACTGGAACGCAATGAGCAGTTCTTC.

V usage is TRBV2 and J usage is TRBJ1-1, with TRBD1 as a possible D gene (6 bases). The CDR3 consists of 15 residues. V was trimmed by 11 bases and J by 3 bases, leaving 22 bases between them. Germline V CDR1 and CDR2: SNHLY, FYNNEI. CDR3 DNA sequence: TGTGCCTCTAAGGGAATGGGGGCGAGGGACACTGAAGCTTTCTTT. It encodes CASKGMGARDTEAFF.